This TCR beta chain was sequenced during a study of shared clonotypes between healthy human individuals. The germline gives CDR1 LNHDA, CDR2 SQIVND (reference sequence). With 3 bases removed from V and 6 bases from J, the gap between germline ends came to 9 bases. The length of the CDR3 is 12 residues. On this clone: Its specificity is not known.

Template for every sorted-subset replicate PCR totaled about 0.2 ug DNA, tens of thousands of T cell genomes. Using immunoSEQ multiplex PCR, the repertoire was profiled, and TCRdb retains in-frame clones only, with some absent. This sample has about 800,000 clones, with about 96% found just once. CD45RO-negative CD8 cells positively selected for CCR7 made up the naive population, which excluded terminally differentiated effector memory CD45RA+ cells. Study-wide results and caveats: Larger richness was generally estimated for naive than memory subsets. Some clonotypes were shared by all four sorted-subset donors, while others were not shared. The non-shared ones had lower generation probabilities than the shared ones. It was anticipated that sequencing depth would influence how many clonotypes donors shared.

The sample was naive CD8+ T cells sorted from blood. V and J are TRBV19 and TRBJ2-7, with D unresolved. The receptor was isolated from a young man in good health. The CDR3 reads CASSIIASEQYF. As DNA, the CDR3 is TGTGCCAGTAGTATTATCGCCAGCGAGCAGTACTTC.